Listed below are T cell receptor beta chains from one sample, sequenced in a study of T cell responses to AZD1222 COVID-19 vaccine. Sequencing used immunoSEQ multiplex PCR; TCRdb keeps in-frame clones, though not all of them. The table records 100,000 to 150,000 clones, about nine tenths of them present only once. The starting material was peripheral blood, obtained 28 days after the second AZD1222 dose. All receptors come from an adult who received the AZD1222 COVID-19 vaccine. Each CDR3 is given without its conserved first and last residue.

CDR3 length | J gene | V gene | CDR3 protein
14 | TRBJ1-5 | TRBV28 | ASSSYRPRGRQPQH
11 | TRBJ1-5 | TRBV4-1 | ASSQSTNQPQH
13 | TRBJ2-1 | TRBV6-5 | ASSKGQGKYNEQF
11 | TRBJ1-5 | TRBV2 | ASHHRNNQPQH
10 | TRBJ1-2 | TRBV10-3 | AISERGYGYT
11 | TRBJ1-1 | TRBV15 | ATGGARGTEAF
15 | TRBJ2-1 | TRBV19 | ASSITGRGISYNEQF
11 | TRBJ2-4 | TRBV6-6 | ASGHPSQAIQY
15 | TRBJ2-1 | TRBV7-6 | ASSLVRREGPYNEQF
13 | TRBJ2-7 | TRBV30 | AWSVQQTPPRKQY
11 | TRBJ1-1 | TRBV18 | ASGGQANTEAF
12 | TRBJ2-5 | TRBV7-3 | ASSAAGTGETQY
13 | TRBJ1-2 | TRBV6-4 | AIRTRTVEFYGYT
13 | TRBJ1-5 | TRBV7-8 | ASSNRASREQPQH
13 | TRBJ2-7 | TRBV28 | ASSLWGFTGGEQY
12 | TRBJ1-2 | TRBV24-1 | ATTNRGPGYGYT
11 | TRBJ2-7 | TRBV20-1 | SASTLASYEQY
10 | TRBJ1-2 | TRBV29-1 | SAESGLDGYT
13 | TRBJ1-1 | TRBV5-4 | ASSLDWGQITEAF
12 | TRBJ1-4 | TRBV6-5 | ASSYVGQKGKLF
16 | TRBJ2-1 | TRBV28 | ASSPPVASGSHYNEQF
11 | TRBJ2-7 | TRBV24-1 | ATSASDRYEQY
13 | TRBJ2-5 | TRBV5-1 | ASSLGSGIQETQY
12 | TRBJ2-1 | TRBV5-1 | ASRPTGGSNEQF
11 | TRBJ1-2 | TRBV5-6 | ASSPGSGNGYT
11 | TRBJ1-1 | TRBV30 | AWSRQPSTEAF
12 | TRBJ2-1 | TRBV9 | ASSVGRVYNEQF
15 | TRBJ2-3 | TRBV3-1/TRBV3-2 | ASTSGTSGGFTDTQY
12 | TRBJ2-7 | TRBV7-9 | ASSLVAGVDEQY
14 | TRBJ2-1 | TRBV2 | ASRAGLSNSYNEQF
13 | TRBJ1-4 | TRBV5-5 | ASSFGTGGSEKLF
15 | TRBJ2-7 | TRBV28 | ASSLVGSGRRVSEQY
11 | TRBJ2-7 | TRBV28 | ASRTGGAYEQY
12 | TRBJ2-5 | TRBV7-8 | ASSIDRGQETQY
12 | TRBJ1-4 | TRBV5-1 | ASSLGQGFEKLF
13 | TRBJ2-1 | TRBV19 | ASSIRLAAYNEQF
11 | TRBJ1-1 | TRBV5-1 | ASSLGDTAEAF
11 | TRBJ1-1 | TRBV11-3 | ASSPRGDTEAF
16 | TRBJ2-1 | TRBV5-8 | ASSSARTSGSSYNEQF
12 | TRBJ2-1 | TRBV5-6 | ASSLVAGNNEQF
10 | TRBJ2-7 | TRBV29-1 | SGGRDTYEQY
13 | TRBJ2-3 | TRBV7-9 | ASSPSGFIVDTQY
12 | TRBJ2-7 | TRBV7-9 | ASSRAGVGYEQY
15 | TRBJ2-1 | TRBV3-1/TRBV3-2 | ASSQDSDRGPYNEQF
14 | TRBJ1-2 | TRBV18 | ASSPRSGDLNHGYT
11 | TRBJ2-3 | TRBV18 | ASSPPGGVGQY
14 | TRBJ2-1 | TRBV7-9 | ASSPRGGPFYNEQF
13 | TRBJ1-2 | TRBV10-3 | AISDSDRAWGGYT
12 | TRBJ2-3 | TRBV30 | AWSVGSSGDTQY